This T cell receptor beta chain was obtained from a study of shared clonotypes between healthy human individuals. Study-level points and caveats: Naive CD4 clonotype sharing across a few donors was around 5.5%.

The germline V gene has CDR1 SGHRS and CDR2 YFSETQ. The CDR3 totals 14 residues. Trimming cost V 2 bases and J 0 bases; bases outside gene matches: 0. Turning to this clone: Its specificity is not known. The same CDR3 can be traced to other DNA sequences in this sample.

Genomic DNA of each subset was evenly split across several immunoSEQ plates. The table came from immunoSEQ multiplex PCR; TCRdb's copy has only in-frame clones and leaves some out. The table records roughly 1,600,000 clones, around 98.5% of them present only once. What was sequenced was naive CD4+ T cells sorted from blood. The subset: CD45RA+ positively selected. This chain connects TRBV5-1 to TRBJ2-7, with TRBD2 matching 9 bases. The sequence derives from a man aged 25-45 years in good health. As DNA, the CDR3 is TGCGCCAGCAGCTTAGCGGGGGGCTCCTACGAGCAGTACTTC. Amino acid sequence: CASSLAGGSYEQYF.